These 9 T cell receptor beta chains came from one sample sequenced in a study of blood T cell repertoires in COVID-19. The repertoire was sequenced with immunoSEQ multiplex PCR; TCRdb's copy has only in-frame clones and lacks some. The sample lists around 81,000 clones, under 85% occurring once. Sequencing was carried out using peripheral blood. The receptors originated from a human donor in a cohort sampled during active COVID-19.

The chain joins TRBV10-3 to TRBJ2-1; D gene ambiguous. With 9 bases removed from V and 3 bases from J, the gap between germline ends came to 6 bases. This CDR3 has 11 residues. Germline CDR1 reads ENHRY; CDR2 reads SYGVKD. As DNA, the CDR3 is TGTGCCATTTTAGTCTACAATGAGCAGTTCTTC. Translated, it gives CAILVYNEQFF.

The CDR3 nucleotides are TGCGCCAGCAGCATTCCGGGACAGGGGGTCGAGCAGTACTTC. The encoded protein is CASSIPGQGVEQYF. The chain has TRBV5-1 and TRBJ2-7, with 11 bases that match TRBD1. CDR3 size: 14 residues. Germline V gene lookup returns CDR1 SGHRS and CDR2 YFSETQ. Trimming removed 4 bases from V and 6 bases from J; junction bases left unmatched: 6. Supplemented by reference TRBV5-1 and TRBJ2-7, the full variable domain reads KAGVTQTPRYLIKTRGQQVTLSCSPISGHRSVSWYQQTPGQGLQFLFEYFSETQRNKGNFPGRFSGRQFSNSRSEMNVSTLELGDSALYLCASSIPGQGVEQYFGPGTRLTVT.

This clone was observed a few times. The chain uses TRBV29-1 and TRBJ1-1, with 8 nucleotides matching TRBD1. The length of the CDR3 is 14 residues. J gave up 1 base and V 8 bases, and 9 bases lay outside the gene matches. The germline CDR1 and CDR2 sequences are SQVTM and ANQGSEA. CDR3 DNA sequence: TGCAGCTCAAAATTGGGGACAGGGAACACTGAAGCTTTCTTT. This codes for CSSKLGTGNTEAFF. Looking up the rest from reference TRBV29-1 and TRBJ1-1 gives the full variable domain: SAVISQKPSRDICQRGTSLTIQCQVDSQVTMMFWYRQQPGQSLTLIATANQGSEATYESGFVIDKFPISRPNLTFSTLTVSNMSPEDSSIYLCSSKLGTGNTEAFFGQGTRLTVV.

This chain uses TRBV12-5 with TRBJ1-1; no clear D gene. V was cut by 7 bases and J by 6 bases, with 21 bases left in between. In germline, CDR1 is LGHNT, CDR2 FRNRAP. The CDR3 loop spans 15 amino acids. The CDR3 nucleotides are TGTGCTAGTGAATTCGGGAGCGCAAACGGCGCTGAAGCTTTCTTT. It translates to CASEFGSANGAEAFF.

The chain employs TRBV2 and TRBJ1-4; TRBD1 might be the D (6 bases). Germline V gives CDR1 SNHLY, CDR2 FYNNEI. Trimming removed 7 bases from V and 7 bases from J, with 7 bases in between. CDR3 length: 11 residues. The DNA for the CDR3 is TGTGCCAGCAAGGACAGTGAAAAACTGTTTTTT. Its protein is CASKDSEKLFF.

The chain recombines TRBV7-8 with TRBJ2-7; 8 bases line up with TRBD2. The junction had 9 bases not matched to a gene; V was cut back by 0 bases and J by 2 bases. Germline V gives CDR1 SGHVS, CDR2 FQNEAQ. The CDR3 sequence is 17 residues long. The CDR3 coding sequence is TGTGCCAGCAGCTTAGCGCGGGGAGCGGGGGTTCCCTACGAGCAGTACTTC. It yields the protein CASSLARGAGVPYEQYF.

The chain joins TRBV20-1 to TRBJ2-1; no reliable D call. Trimming shortened V by 1 base and J by 8 bases, and 6 bases separated the two germline ends. The CDR3 has 11 residues. The germline gives CDR1 DFQATT, CDR2 SNEGSKA (reference sequence). In nucleotides, the CDR3 is TGCAGTGCTAGAGCTGAGGATGAGCAGTTCTTC. Its translation: CSARAEDEQFF.

The rearrangement links TRBV5-5 to TRBJ1-4; 7 bases fit TRBD1. Germline V gene sequence: CDR1 SGHKS, CDR2 YYEKEE (reference sequence). With 3 bases clipped from V and 7 bases from J, the junction kept 15 bases outside the gene matches. The CDR3 is 17 residues long. The chain's CDR3 is CASSSLGGSRSGEKLFF. The CDR3 DNA sequence: TGTGCCAGCAGCTCCCTAGGGGGCAGTCGATCCGGTGAAAAACTGTTTTTT.

This sequence joins TRBV7-8 and TRBJ1-3; D is ambiguous. There are 12 residues in the CDR3. In germline, CDR1 is SGHVS, CDR2 FQNEAQ. V dropped 3 bases and J dropped 5 bases, with 5 bases sitting between them. CDR3 sequence: CASSLQRNTIYF. In DNA form, the CDR3 reads TGTGCCAGCAGCTTGCAGAGAAACACCATATATTTT. The variable domain in full, completed from reference TRBV7-8 and TRBJ1-3, reads GAGVSQSPRYKVAKRGQDVALRCDPISGHVSLFWYQQALGQGPEFLTYFQNEAQLDKSGLPSDRFFAERPEGSVSTLKIQRTQQEDSAVYLCASSLQRNTIYFGEGSWLTVV.